This T cell receptor beta chain was observed in a study of blood T cell repertoires in COVID-19. The wider study: Sites in the United States, Italy and Spain provided acute and convalescent COVID-19 samples. Nucleic acid was either cDNA or gDNA, and it came from T cells, B-cell-depleted T cells, or PBMCs.

Comments on this clone: At the DNA level, this CDR3 is encoded by other sequences in the same sample as well.

CDR3 size: 13 residues. Germline loops: CDR1 MDHEN, CDR2 SYDVKM. Trimming took 5 bases from V and 4 from J, leaving 9 bases between them. As processed by the authors: The authors estimated nucleated cell counts from reference gene primer amplification. Profiling relied on immunoSEQ multiplex PCR, and the TCRdb table lists in-frame clones only, not all of them. Clonal size and the V and J genes are those of that table, whereas D and trimming came from the DNA. Of 130,000 or so clones in the sample, about 91% were seen once. The rearrangement uses TRBV28 and TRBJ1-3; D unclear. The sequenced material came from peripheral blood. The receptor was derived from a man in his fifties with acute or convalescent COVID-19. The chain's CDR3 is CASSVGGGNTIYF. The CDR3 DNA follows: TGTGCCAGCAGTGTAGGAGGGGGAAACACCATATATTTT.